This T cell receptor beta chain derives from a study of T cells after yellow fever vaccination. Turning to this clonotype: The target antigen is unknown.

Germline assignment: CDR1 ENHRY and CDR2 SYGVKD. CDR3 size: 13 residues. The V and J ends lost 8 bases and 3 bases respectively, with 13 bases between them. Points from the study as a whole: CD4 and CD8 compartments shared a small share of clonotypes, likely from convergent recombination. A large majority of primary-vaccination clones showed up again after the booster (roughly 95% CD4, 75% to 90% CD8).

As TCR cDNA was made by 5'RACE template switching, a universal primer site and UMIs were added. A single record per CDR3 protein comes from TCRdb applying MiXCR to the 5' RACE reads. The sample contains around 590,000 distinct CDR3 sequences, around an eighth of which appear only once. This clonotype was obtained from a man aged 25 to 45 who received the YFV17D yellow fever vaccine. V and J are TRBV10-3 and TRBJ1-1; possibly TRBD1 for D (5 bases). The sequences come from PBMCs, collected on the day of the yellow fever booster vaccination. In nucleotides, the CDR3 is TGTGCCATCGGACGACAGCAAGACACTGAAGCTTTCTTT. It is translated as CAIGRQQDTEAFF.